The T cell receptor beta chain under discussion was sequenced for a study of T cells after yellow fever vaccination. Whole-study context: SMART-Seq v4 Ultra Low Input prepared the low-cell-number fractions.

TCRdb independently ran MiXCR on the 5' RACE reads; one entry per CDR3 protein. Among about 300,000 distinct CDR3 sequences listed, less than 9.5% were seen once. Study results and limitations: FACS-sorted repertoires could harbor abundant contaminating bulk-population clonotypes. Detected again after the booster were most primary-vaccination clones, at 95% to 98% CD4 and 88% CD8.

As concerns this clonotype: The antigen remains unidentified.

The CDR3 is 13 amino acids. Between the trimmed V and J ends, which lost 6 bases and 10 bases, there was a span of 13 bases. The sequence was collected from a man younger than 30 who received the YFV17D yellow fever vaccine. This specimen consisted of CD4+ T cells sorted from PBMCs, obtained 5 days after the yellow fever booster vaccination. The V gene is TRBV12-3 or TRBV12-4, the J gene TRBJ1-6; possible D gene TRBD1, 5 bases. The chain's CDR3 is CASSPGTASPLHF. Here the CDR3 DNA reads TGTGCCAGCAGCCCCGGGACGGCCTCACCCCTCCACTTT.